The 26 T cell receptor beta chains below come from one sample, sequenced in a study of blood T cell repertoires in COVID-19. Profiled with immunoSEQ multiplex PCR; TCRdb holds only in-frame clones, not every one. The sample lists 72,000 or so clones; more than 70% were seen once. The sequencing sample was made of peripheral blood. The source is a woman at least 80 years old with active or convalescent COVID-19.

The chain joins TRBV7-8 to TRBJ1-1; D perhaps matches TRBD1 (6 bases). The germline CDR1 and CDR2 sequences are SGHVS and FQNEAQ. CDR3 length: 13 amino acids. Trimming removed 3 bases at V and 6 bases at J, with 11 bases between. CDR3 in DNA: TGTGCCAGCAGCTTCGGGGGGGGGCCTGAAGCTTTCTTT. Encoded protein: CASSFGGGPEAFF.

This chain links TRBV5-1 with TRBJ2-5; a weak D match, TRBD2 (6 bases). V was cut by 0 bases and J by 7 bases, with 19 bases left in between. The germline gives CDR1 SGHRS, CDR2 YFSETQ. There are 16 residues in the CDR3. CDR3 residues: CASSLVLARFGGTQYF. The DNA for the CDR3 is TGCGCCAGCAGCTTGGTTCTAGCGAGGTTTGGCGGGACCCAGTACTTC.

J is TRBJ2-2 and V is TRBV11-3; no firm D call. Trimming left V 5 bases short and J 6 bases short, with 7 bases between. CDR1 is SGHNT, CDR2 YENEEA, per germline. CDR3 length: 12 residues. CDR3 protein: CASSQFSGELFF. CDR3 coding DNA: TGTGCCAGCAGCCAGTTCTCCGGGGAGCTGTTTTTT.

The gene calls are TRBV30 and TRBJ1-2; no clear D. The V gene lost 2 bases and the J gene lost 3 bases, with 7 bases spanning the gap. The germline V gene has CDR1 GTSNPN and CDR2 SVGIG (reference sequence). The CDR3 has 12 amino acids. The CDR3 coding sequence is TGTGCCTGGAGTTCGGGGTACTATGGCTACACCTTC. Protein sequence: CAWSSGYYGYTF.

The chain recombines TRBV27 with TRBJ2-2, with a weak D call TRBD2 (6 bases). V lost 6 bases to trimming and J lost 2 bases, with 16 bases between them. The CDR3 is made up of 16 amino acids. The germline gives CDR1 MNHEY, CDR2 SMNVEV (reference sequence). CDR3 bases: TGTGCCAGCAGACGCTGGGGGGAGGTAAACACCGGGGAGCTGTTTTTT. Its translation: CASRRWGEVNTGELFF.

The chain employs TRBV7-2 and TRBJ1-1; possibly TRBD1 for D (5 bases). V was shortened by 4 bases and J by 4 bases, with 7 bases between the two germline ends. The CDR3 has 12 amino acids. Germline V gene lookup returns CDR1 SGHTA and CDR2 FQGNSA. CDR3: CASSWDFTEAFF. The CDR3 nucleotides read TGTGCCAGCAGCTGGGACTTCACTGAAGCTTTCTTT.

The chain couples TRBV18 to TRBJ1-1; 8 bases are a match to TRBD1. The V gene end was trimmed by 3 bases and the J gene end by 2 bases; junction bases not matched to a gene: 2. Germline V gives CDR1 KGHSH, CDR2 LQKENI. CDR3 length: 14 residues. The CDR3 sequence: CASSPGTGNTEAFF. The CDR3 DNA follows: TGTGCCAGCTCACCCGGGACAGGAAACACTGAAGCTTTCTTT.

The gene calls are TRBV23-1 and TRBJ2-7, with TRBD1 as a possible D gene (6 bases). TRBV23-1 is designated an ORF whose function remains uncertain. The CDR3 is 14 residues long. V dropped 8 bases and J dropped 4 bases, with 18 bases sitting between them. The DNA of the CDR3 is TGCGCCAGCTGCTACCAGGGGCTGGGGTACGAGCAGTACTTC. Translated: CASCYQGLGYEQYF.

V is TRBV29-1 and J is TRBJ2-5, with D perhaps TRBD1 (6 bases). The CDR3 covers 13 residues. Germline V gene lookup returns CDR1 SQVTM and CDR2 ANQGSEA. Trimming took off 4 bases at V and 2 bases at J, with 11 bases between the two ends. CDR3 nucleotide sequence: TGCAGCGTTGGAGGGACACCACAAGAGACCCAGTACTTC. It encodes CSVGGTPQETQYF.

The chain is built from TRBV29-1 and TRBJ1-1, with D possibly being TRBD1 (5 bases). Germline CDR1 reads SQVTM; CDR2 reads ANQGSEA. V shed 8 bases and J shed 2 bases, with 15 bases lying between them. The CDR3 runs 13 residues. CDR3 coding DNA: TGCAGCTTCAGACAGACAATTAACACTGAAGCTTTCTTT. It is translated as CSFRQTINTEAFF.

The chain uses TRBV5-1 and TRBJ2-7; TRBD1 is a possible D gene (6 bases). V was shortened by 4 bases and J by 3 bases, with 14 bases between the two germline ends. CDR1 is SGHRS, CDR2 YFSETQ, per germline. The CDR3 spans 14 residues. The CDR3: CASSPGDGNYEQYF. CDR3 sequence (DNA): TGCGCCAGCAGCCCAGGGGATGGAAACTACGAGCAGTACTTC.

The rearrangement joins TRBV18 to TRBJ2-4, with 10 bases matching TRBD1. This CDR3 is 17 amino acids long. Germline V gives CDR1 KGHSH, CDR2 LQKENI. Trimming at V came to 8 bases and at J to 9 bases, leaving 19 bases not matched to a gene. CDR3 coding DNA: TGTGCCAGCACCCCCTCTGGGACAGGGGTTTCTCTGTCCATTCAGTACTTC. Its translation is CASTPSGTGVSLSIQYF.

The V call is TRBV10-2, the J call TRBJ2-1; 7 bases are a match to TRBD2. Per the germline V gene, CDR1 is WSHSY and CDR2 is SAAADI. J lost 0 bases, V lost 4 bases, and 21 bases had no gene match. The CDR3 covers 21 residues. The CDR3 here is CASSGAPGGGSSKGSYNEQFF. Here the CDR3 DNA reads TGCGCCAGCAGTGGAGCCCCCGGCGGGGGATCCTCGAAAGGCTCCTACAATGAGCAGTTCTTC.

The chain couples TRBV7-8 to TRBJ2-1, with a weak D call TRBD1 (6 bases). Germline V gives CDR1 SGHVS, CDR2 FQNEAQ. The CDR3 length is 17 residues. Trimming shortened V by 5 bases and J by 9 bases, and 26 bases separated the two germline ends. The CDR3 region has the DNA TGTGCCAGCAGCCGCCGGGACATTACTCGCCTGGTGGGTGAGCAGTTCTTC. Its translation: CASSRRDITRLVGEQFF.

This clone has just a few counts. The rearrangement uses TRBV19 and TRBJ1-5; no clear D gene. This CDR3 has 12 amino acids. Trimming took 7 bases from V and 2 from J, leaving 6 bases between them. Looked up from germline, CDR1 is LNHDA and CDR2 is SQIVND (reference sequence). The CDR3 sequence is CASTYGNQPQHF. CDR3 DNA sequence: TGTGCCAGTACCTATGGCAATCAGCCCCAGCATTTT. The full variable domain, its missing parts supplied by reference TRBV19 and TRBJ1-5, is DGGITQSPKYLFRKEGQNVTLSCEQNLNHDAMYWYRQDPGQGLRLIYYSQIVNDFQKGDIAEGYSVSREKKESFPLTVTSAQKNPTAFYLCASTYGNQPQHFGDGTRLSIL.

V gene TRBV25-1 combines with J gene TRBJ1-2; D perhaps matches TRBD1 (5 bases). Germline V lookup: CDR1 MGHDK, CDR2 SYGVNS. Trimming left V 1 base short and J 5 bases short, with 11 bases between. The CDR3 has 14 amino acids. The DNA of the CDR3 is TGTGCCAGCAGTGAATGGGGCGACAGTTATGGCTACACCTTC. Translation: CASSEWGDSYGYTF.

V gene TRBV2 combines with J gene TRBJ1-6; 9 positions match TRBD1. The CDR3 spans 13 residues. CDR1 SNHLY and CDR2 FYNNEI come from the germline V gene. V gave up 8 bases and J gave up 6 bases; unmatched junction bases: 2. The CDR3 DNA reads as TGTGCCAGCTCGGGACAGGGTAATTCACCCCTCCACTTT. This translates into CASSGQGNSPLHF. Looking up the rest from reference TRBV2 and TRBJ1-6 gives the full variable domain: EPEVTQTPSHQVTQMGQEVILRCVPISNHLYFYWYRQILGQKVEFLVSFYNNEISEKSEIFDDQFSVERPDGSNFTLKIRSTKLEDSAMYFCASSGQGNSPLHFGNGTRLTVT.

The rearrangement links TRBV28 to TRBJ2-5; TRBD2 might be the D (6 bases). Germline CDR1 MDHEN, CDR2 SYDVKM. The CDR3 runs to 15 residues. The germline V and J ends were trimmed by 5 bases and 1 base, with 14 bases remaining between them. The CDR3 region has the DNA TGTGCCAGCAGTCCCATCCGGGACTTCCAAGAGACCCAGTACTTC. Protein sequence: CASSPIRDFQETQYF.

The J gene is TRBJ1-1, the V gene TRBV7-2, with D perhaps matching TRBD1 (5 bases). V lost 1 base and J lost 2, with 17 bases in between. CDR3 length: 17 amino acids. Germline assignment: CDR1 SGHTA and CDR2 FQGNSA. The CDR3 loop reads CASSLEGATPRNTEAFF. The CDR3 region has the DNA TGTGCCAGCAGCTTAGAAGGGGCGACTCCTAGAAACACTGAAGCTTTCTTT.

This chain uses TRBV12-3 or TRBV12-4 with TRBJ2-1; unclear D gene. The CDR3 sequence is 13 residues long. The V and J ends lost 2 bases and 3 bases respectively, with 5 bases between them. CDR3 DNA sequence: TGTGCCAGCAGTTTATCGGGCTACAATGAGCAGTTCTTC. Protein sequence: CASSLSGYNEQFF.

This sequence joins TRBV10-3 and TRBJ1-1, with 9 bases aligning to TRBD1. Germline V CDR1 and CDR2: ENHRY, SYGVKD. CDR3 size: 16 residues. V shed 3 bases, J shed 5 bases, and the junction held 10 bases outside the gene matches. The CDR3: CAISEPDRGKGTEAFF. The CDR3, as DNA: TGTGCCATCAGTGAACCAGACAGGGGGAAAGGGACTGAAGCTTTCTTT.

This clone was observed once. The CDR3 bases are TGCGCCAGCAGCCACCGGGACAGGGGAATCGGATCACCCCTCCACTTT. This codes for CASSHRDRGIGSPLHF. The V and J genes are TRBV4-1 and TRBJ1-6, with TRBD1 identical over 10 bases. This CDR3 has 16 residues. Germline lookup yields CDR1 MGHRA and CDR2 YSYEKL. V shed 3 bases and J 10 bases; nucleotides not matched to a gene: 9.

This clone has only a few counts. The chain combines TRBV7-9 with TRBJ2-2; 13 bases map to TRBD2. The CDR3 extends over 16 amino acids. The V gene's germline CDR1 is SEHNR and CDR2 FQNEAQ (reference sequence). V was clipped by 5 bases and J by 4 bases; unmatched bases: 4. The CDR3 nucleotides read TGTGCCAGCAGCCCAGGGACTAGCGGGGCCACCGGGGAGCTGTTTTTT. This gives the protein CASSPGTSGATGELFF.

This clone was seen just once. The gene calls are TRBV27 and TRBJ2-1, with D tentatively TRBD1 (6 bases). V shed 2 bases and J shed 0 bases, with 14 bases lying between them. CDR1 is MNHEY and CDR2 is SMNVEV in the germline V gene (reference sequence). This CDR3 spans 17 amino acids. The DNA for the CDR3 is TGTGCCAGCAGTTTAACAACAGGGACGAGCTCCTACAATGAGCAGTTCTTC. Translating gives CASSLTTGTSSYNEQFF.

The rearrangement joins TRBV11-2 to TRBJ2-7, with 8 bases matching TRBD2. This CDR3 comprises 15 residues. Losses at the gene ends were 5 bases for V and 0 bases for J; bases not matched to a gene: 6. Germline V lookup: CDR1 SGHAT, CDR2 FQNNGV. CDR3 DNA: TGTGCCAGCAGCCGGCATAGCGGGGCCTCCTACGAGCAGTACTTC. Amino acid sequence: CASSRHSGASYEQYF.

The chain couples TRBV7-2 to TRBJ2-3, with 10 bases aligning to TRBD2. V trimming: 1 base; J trimming: 5 bases; junction bases outside the gene matches: 6. Germline values: CDR1 SGHTA, CDR2 FQGNSA. The CDR3 extends over 16 amino acids. CDR3 sequence (DNA): TGTGCCAGCAGCTTAGGGAGCGGGGGGGGCCAAGATACGCAGTATTTT. It translates to CASSLGSGGGQDTQYF. The variable domain in full, with the rest retrieved from reference TRBV7-2 and TRBJ2-3, is GAGVSQSPSNKVTEKGKDVELRCDPISGHTALYWYRQSLGQGLEFLIYFQGNSAPDKSGLPSDRFSAERTGGSVSTLTIQRTQQEDSAVYLCASSLGSGGGQDTQYFGPGTRLTVL.